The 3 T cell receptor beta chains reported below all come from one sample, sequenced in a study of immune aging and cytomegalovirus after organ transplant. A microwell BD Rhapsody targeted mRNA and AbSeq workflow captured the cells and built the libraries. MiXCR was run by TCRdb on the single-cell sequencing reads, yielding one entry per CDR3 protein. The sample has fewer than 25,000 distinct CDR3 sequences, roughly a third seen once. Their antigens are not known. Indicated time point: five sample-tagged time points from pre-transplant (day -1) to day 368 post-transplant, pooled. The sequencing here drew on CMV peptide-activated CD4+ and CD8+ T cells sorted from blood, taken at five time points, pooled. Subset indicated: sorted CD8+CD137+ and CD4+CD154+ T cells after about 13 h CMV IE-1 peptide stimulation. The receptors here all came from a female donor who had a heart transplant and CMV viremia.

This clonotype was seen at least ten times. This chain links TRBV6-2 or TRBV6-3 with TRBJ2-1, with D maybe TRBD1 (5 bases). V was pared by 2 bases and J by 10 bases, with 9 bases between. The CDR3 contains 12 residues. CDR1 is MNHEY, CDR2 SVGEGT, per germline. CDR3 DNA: TGTGCCAGCAGTTACAGGAACAGGGAGCAGTTCTTC. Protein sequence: CASSYRNREQFF.

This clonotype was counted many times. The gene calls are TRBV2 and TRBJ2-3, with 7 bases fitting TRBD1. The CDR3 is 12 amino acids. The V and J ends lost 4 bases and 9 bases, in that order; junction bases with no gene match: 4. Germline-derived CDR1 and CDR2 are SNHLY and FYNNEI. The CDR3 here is CASSGQGLTQYF. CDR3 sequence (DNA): TGTGCCAGCAGTGGACAGGGTTTGACGCAGTATTTT.

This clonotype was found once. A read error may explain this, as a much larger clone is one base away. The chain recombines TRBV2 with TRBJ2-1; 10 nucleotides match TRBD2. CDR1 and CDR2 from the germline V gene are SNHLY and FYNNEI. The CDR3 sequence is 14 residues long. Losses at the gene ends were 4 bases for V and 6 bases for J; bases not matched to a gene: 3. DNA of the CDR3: TGTGCCAGCAGTGGGACTAGCGGATGCAATGAGCAGTTCTTC. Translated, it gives CASSGTSGCNEQFF.